This T cell receptor (beta chain) was recovered during a study of T cell clonotyping in hematopoietic cell transplantation. CDR3 length: 15 amino acids. Germline V lookup: CDR1 LNHDA, CDR2 SQIVND (reference sequence). Trimming left V 6 bases short and J 4 bases short, with 19 bases between. Produced via immunoSEQ multiplex PCR; TCRdb's table is partial and in-frame only. The repertoire holds 9,000 to 9,500 clones, with roughly nine tenths as singletons. Recipient blood drawn about 28 days pretransplant and days 30, 100, 180 after. The starting material was PBMCs, obtained 180 days after allogeneic stem cell transplant. The chain uses TRBV19 and TRBJ2-7; TRBD2 is a possible D gene (6 bases). The clonotype originates from a human patient who had an allogeneic stem cell transplant, so the T cells may come from the graft donor. The donor label of this sample is uncertain. Some clones in this sample may be carry-over from other donors' samples. The CDR3 nucleotides read TGTGCCAGTAGCCCCCTTGGGGGGACTCGGTACGAGCAGTACTTC. It encodes CASSPLGGTRYEQYF. Using reference TRBV19 and TRBJ2-7 for the parts outside the CDR3, the full variable domain is DGGITQSPKYLFRKEGQNVTLSCEQNLNHDAMYWYRQDPGQGLRLIYYSQIVNDFQKGDIAEGYSVSREKKESFPLTVTSAQKNPTAFYLCASSPLGGTRYEQYFGPGTRLTVT.